The 10 T cell receptor beta chains below were found in one sample sequenced in a study of T cells in localized non-small cell lung cancer. Clones were read by immunoSEQ multiplex PCR, and TCRdb kept only the in-frame ones, dropping some. The table lists approximately 76,000 clones, 80% of them singletons, with approximately 9.7% in the top ten. The input for sequencing was peripheral blood, taken before any cancer treatment. These receptor sequences come from a female donor older than 55 with stage I lung adenocarcinoma.

The CDR3 reads CARSFHRDRANEKLFF. Here the CDR3 DNA reads TGTGCCAGAAGCTTCCACCGGGACAGGGCGAATGAAAAACTGTTTTTT. The chain recombines TRBV5-3 with TRBJ1-4; 9 bases fit TRBD1. TRBV5-3 is reported as an ORF; its role is uncertain. CDR3 length equals 16 residues. J gave up 5 bases and V 2 bases, and 7 bases lay outside the gene matches.

The chain uses TRBV25-1 and TRBJ1-1, with TRBD1 matching over 8 bases. Germline V gene data show CDR1 as MGHDK and CDR2 as SYGVNS. Germline trimming cut 6 bases from V and 6 bases from J; bases unmatched to any gene: 9. The CDR3 has 14 amino acids. The CDR3 sequence is CASSVTGELSEAFF. CDR3 in DNA: TGTGCCAGCAGCGTGACAGGGGAATTATCTGAAGCTTTCTTT.

This clone was found a few times. The chain employs TRBV5-1 and TRBJ2-3; 8 bases align to TRBD2. The CDR3 has 16 amino acids. V was clipped by 0 bases and J by 2 bases; unmatched bases: 5. From germline, CDR1 is SGHRS and CDR2 YFSETQ. CDR3 bases: TGCGCCAGCAGCTTGGCCTTAGGACTAGCCACAGATACGCAGTATTTT. Encoded protein: CASSLALGLATDTQYF.

The chain carries TRBV7-2 and TRBJ2-5, with no clear D. Per the germline V gene, CDR1 is SGHTA and CDR2 is FQGNSA. This CDR3 spans 13 amino acids. With 1 base removed from V and 5 bases from J, the gap between germline ends came to 8 bases. CDR3: CASSLVRKETQYF. The CDR3 DNA reads TGTGCCAGCAGCTTAGTCCGGAAGGAGACCCAGTACTTC.

This rearrangement joins TRBV5-1 to TRBJ1-2; D gene unclear. Germline V CDR1 and CDR2: SGHRS, YFSETQ. The CDR3 consists of 13 residues. The germline V and J ends were trimmed by 0 bases and 3 bases, with 6 bases remaining between them. CDR3: CASSLAGHYGYTF. The CDR3 bases are TGCGCCAGCAGCTTGGCCGGGCACTATGGCTACACCTTC. Combining the CDR3 with reference TRBV5-1 and TRBJ1-2 gives the whole variable domain KAGVTQTPRYLIKTRGQQVTLSCSPISGHRSVSWYQQTPGQGLQFLFEYFSETQRNKGNFPGRFSGRQFSNSRSEMNVSTLELGDSALYLCASSLAGHYGYTFGSGTRLTVV.

A single count supports this clone. The chain employs TRBV27 and TRBJ2-7; 8 bases map to TRBD2. V shed 4 bases, J shed 2 bases, and the junction held 10 bases outside the gene matches. Germline CDR1 and CDR2: MNHEY and SMNVEV (reference sequence). The CDR3 consists of 16 residues. The CDR3 sequence is CASSSLLGLATYEQYF. The CDR3 coding sequence is TGTGCCAGCAGTTCACTACTCGGACTAGCTACCTACGAGCAGTACTTC.

The V call is TRBV7-2, the J call TRBJ1-2, with no clear D. Germline V gene sequence: CDR1 SGHTA, CDR2 FQGNSA. This CDR3 contains 14 residues. The V end lost 1 base, the J end lost 1 base, and 7 bases lay between the germline ends. The CDR3 loop is CASSLGFGNYGYTF. CDR3 sequence (DNA): TGTGCCAGCAGCTTAGGTTTTGGTAACTATGGCTACACCTTC.

This clone was recorded once. The CDR3 DNA sequence: TGTGCCAGCAGCTTAGGTTATAATTCACCCCTCCACTTT. Protein: CASSLGYNSPLHF. The chain is built from TRBV7-2 and TRBJ1-6; D call uncertain. The CDR3 has 13 amino acids. Germline loops: CDR1 SGHTA, CDR2 FQGNSA. V lost 1 base and J lost 4, with 2 bases in between.

The J gene is TRBJ1-2, the V gene TRBV28; D not resolved. Germline lookup yields CDR1 MDHEN and CDR2 SYDVKM. Trimming pared 6 bases from V and 5 bases from J, leaving 7 bases between. The CDR3 is made up of 11 amino acids. This chain's CDR3 is CASSYLYGYTF. The CDR3 nucleotides are TGTGCCAGCAGCTACCTTTATGGCTACACCTTC.

This clone was observed a handful of times. V is TRBV7-9 and J is TRBJ2-1; TRBD2 matches 9 bases. Germline values: CDR1 SEHNR, CDR2 FQNEAQ (reference sequence). V shed 5 bases and J 9 bases; nucleotides not matched to a gene: 11. This CDR3 spans 15 amino acids. CDR3 DNA: TGTGCCAGCAGCACCCGGCGGGCTAGCGGGACTGAGCAGTTCTTC. Translated: CASSTRRASGTEQFF.